The 13 T cell receptor beta chains below were found in one sample sequenced in a study of T cells in Graves' hyperthyroidism and ophthalmopathy. Using RNA transcripts as the source, TCR beta CDR3 regions were amplified. A first-round RT-PCR of the TCR CDR3 used the HTBI primer set. TCRdb itself ran the multiplex PCR reads through MiXCR, one entry per CDR3 protein. Altogether more than 350,000 distinct CDR3 sequences are present, roughly 15% being singletons, with the ten largest covering around 20%. Sequenced sample: blood. All receptors come from a woman aged 60-75 years with Graves' ophthalmopathy.

This clonotype was seen more than once but under ten times. The V and J genes are TRBV6-2 or TRBV6-3 and TRBJ2-2, with 8 bases matching TRBD2. The CDR3 sequence is 17 residues long. Germline V CDR1 and CDR2: MNHEY, SVGEGT. The V segment lost 0 bases and the J segment 1 base; nucleotides outside the gene matches: 4. The CDR3 nucleotides are TGTGCCAGCAGTTACTCGAGGAGCGGGGGGAACACCGGGGAGCTGTTTTTT. As protein: CASSYSRSGGNTGELFF.

This clonotype showed up just a few times. The chain uses TRBV5-6 and TRBJ2-1, with 7 nucleotides matching TRBD1. Losses at the gene ends were 4 bases for V and 6 bases for J; bases not matched to a gene: 13. The CDR3 loop spans 16 amino acids. The germline gives CDR1 SGHDT, CDR2 YYEEEE. CDR3: CASSHTSTGVFNEQFF. CDR3 nucleotide sequence: TGTGCCAGCAGCCACACGAGTACAGGGGTTTTCAATGAGCAGTTCTTC.

This clonotype was counted many times. The chain employs TRBV30 and TRBJ2-7; no firm D call. From germline, CDR1 is GTSNPN and CDR2 SVGIG (reference sequence). This CDR3 spans 13 amino acids. V was clipped by 2 bases and J by 4 bases, with 12 bases between them. The DNA of the CDR3 is TGTGCCTGGAGTCCTCTTTCGCCTTACGAGCAGTACTTC. This codes for CAWSPLSPYEQYF. Together with reference TRBV30 and TRBJ2-7, the CDR3 gives the full variable domain: SQTIHQWPATLVQPVGSPLSLECTVEGTSNPNLYWYRQAAGRGLQLLFYSVGIGQISSEVPQNLSASRPQDRQFILSSKKLLLSDSGFYLCAWSPLSPYEQYFGPGTRLTVT.

This clonotype showed up many times. The V and J genes are TRBV5-4 and TRBJ2-1; 14 nucleotides align to TRBD2. After removal of 0 bases from V and 7 bases from J, the junction contained 9 bases not matched to a gene. The CDR3 runs 18 residues. CDR1 is SGHNT and CDR2 is YYREEE in the germline V gene (reference sequence). Written as DNA, the CDR3 is TGTGCCAGCAGCTTGGCCTACGCATGGACTAGCGGGAGGAATGAGCAGTTCTTC. Translated, it gives CASSLAYAWTSGRNEQFF.

With regard to this clonotype: Given a much more abundant clone one base away, this may be a read error. The V and J genes are TRBV5-1 and TRBJ2-1; D perhaps matches TRBD1 (5 bases). Germline V gives CDR1 SGHRS, CDR2 YFSETQ. CDR3 size: 15 residues. Trimming pared 3 bases from V and 10 bases from J, leaving 20 bases between. The CDR3, as DNA: TGCGCCAGCAGCTGGGGCGGTCTCCCTGGAGAAGAGCAGTTCTTC. Residues: CASSWGGLPGEEQFF.

The rearrangement joins TRBV20-1 to TRBJ1-5; TRBD1 is a possible D gene (6 bases). CDR3 size: 13 residues. The V gene's germline CDR1 is DFQATT and CDR2 SNEGSKA (reference sequence). Trimming stripped 5 bases from V and 4 bases from J, with 12 bases between. CDR3 region: CSASGTINQPQHF. Written as DNA, the CDR3 is TGCAGTGCTTCCGGGACAATAAATCAGCCCCAGCATTTT.

This clonotype appeared many times. The J gene is TRBJ2-3, the V gene TRBV7-7; D might be TRBD2 (6 bases). The CDR3 extends over 14 amino acids. V was cut by 6 bases and J by 3 bases, with 13 bases left in between. The germline V gene encodes CDR1 SSHAT and CDR2 FNYEAQ (reference sequence). The CDR3 is CASSFGGLTDTQYF. CDR3 bases: TGTGCCAGCAGTTTTGGGGGGTTAACAGATACGCAGTATTTT.

Ten or more counts support this clonotype. The chain has TRBV4-1 and TRBJ2-1; no definite D call. V was pared by 4 bases and J by 7 bases, with 11 bases between. CDR1 and CDR2 (germline): MGHRA, YSYEKL. This CDR3 region has 13 residues. In DNA form, the CDR3 reads TGCGCCAGCAGCCCCGGCGAAGGGAATGAGCAGTTCTTC. Protein sequence: CASSPGEGNEQFF.

This clonotype was seen more than once but under ten times. The J gene is TRBJ2-5, the V gene TRBV28; 10 nucleotides agree with TRBD1. V shed 8 bases and J 6 bases; nucleotides not matched to a gene: 15. Germline CDR1 is MDHEN and CDR2 is SYDVKM. This CDR3 contains 16 residues. CDR3 sequence (DNA): TGTGCCAGCTCACCACCCCGGGACAGGGGCTGGAAGACCCAGTACTTC. It specifies CASSPPRDRGWKTQYF.

Points on this clonotype: A read error is possible here, since a much larger clone lies one base away. V gene TRBV7-2 combines with J gene TRBJ2-5; TRBD2 might be the D (6 bases). This CDR3 comprises 13 residues. Per the germline V gene, CDR1 is SGHTA and CDR2 is FQGNSA. V lost 5 bases to trimming and J lost 5 bases, with 12 bases between them. The CDR3 DNA reads TGTGCCAGCAGCCGCGGGACGGTTGAGACCCAGTACTTC. It yields the protein CASSRGTVETQYF.

This clonotype was found a few times. This sequence joins TRBV5-1 and TRBJ2-5; D tentatively reads TRBD1 or TRBD2 (5 bases each). This CDR3 spans 14 amino acids. The V gene's germline CDR1 is SGHRS and CDR2 YFSETQ. Trimming took 1 base from V and 1 from J, leaving 8 bases between them. CDR3 sequence: CASSLRDLQETQYF. The CDR3 DNA is TGCGCCAGCAGCTTGCGGGACCTCCAAGAGACCCAGTACTTC.

V usage is TRBV4-1 and J usage is TRBJ1-4; TRBD1 matches at 9 bases. From germline, CDR1 is MGHRA and CDR2 YSYEKL. The ends lost 0 bases at V and 6 bases at J; junction bases unmatched: 2. The CDR3 is 15 residues long. The CDR3 bases are TGCGCCAGCAGCCAAGAGGGACAGGGAGATGAAAAACTGTTTTTT. Its translation: CASSQEGQGDEKLFF.

This clonotype showed up many times. The genes are TRBV5-1 and TRBJ2-1; the match to TRBD2 covers 10 bases. The germline V gene has CDR1 SGHRS and CDR2 YFSETQ. V trimming: 3 bases; J trimming: 5 bases; junction bases outside the gene matches: 8. The CDR3 spans 16 residues. The CDR3 loop is CASSYLLAGPDNEQFF. The CDR3 bases are TGCGCCAGCAGCTACCTACTAGCGGGACCCGACAATGAGCAGTTCTTC.